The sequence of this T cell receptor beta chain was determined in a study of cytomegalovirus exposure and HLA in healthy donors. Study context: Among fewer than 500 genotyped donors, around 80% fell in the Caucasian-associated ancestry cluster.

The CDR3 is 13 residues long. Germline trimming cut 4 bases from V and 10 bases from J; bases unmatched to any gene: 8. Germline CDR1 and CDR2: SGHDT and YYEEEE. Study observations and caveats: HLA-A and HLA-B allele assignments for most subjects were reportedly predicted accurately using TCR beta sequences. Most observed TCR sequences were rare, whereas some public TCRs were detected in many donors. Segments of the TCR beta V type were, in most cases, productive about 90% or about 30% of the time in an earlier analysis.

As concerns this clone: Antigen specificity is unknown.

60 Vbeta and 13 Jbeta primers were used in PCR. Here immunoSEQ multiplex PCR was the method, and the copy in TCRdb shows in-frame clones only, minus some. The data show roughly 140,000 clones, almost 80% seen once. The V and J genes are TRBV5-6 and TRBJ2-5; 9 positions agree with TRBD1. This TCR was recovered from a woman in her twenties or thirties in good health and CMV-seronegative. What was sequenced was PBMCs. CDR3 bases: TGTGCCAGCAGCAGAACAGGGGGCGGTGACCAGTACTTC. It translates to CASSRTGGGDQYF.